The 24 T cell receptor beta chains below were found in one sample sequenced in a study of read filtering for tumor transcriptome and immune sequencing. Molecular barcoded adaptors covering alpha/delta and beta/gamma chains were used on roughly 370 ng RNA. TCRdb fed the reads into MiXCR, producing one record per CDR3 protein. Of roughly 46,000 distinct CDR3 sequences in the sample, less than 15% are singletons; the top ten hold approximately 14%. Material: a population of CD138-negative cells sorted from bone marrow. These receptor sequences come from a donor aged 40 or older with multiple myeloma.

This clonotype has at least ten counts. The chain carries TRBV7-2 and TRBJ2-7; D might be TRBD1 or TRBD2, each matching 5 bases. The germline gives CDR1 SGHTA, CDR2 FQGNSA. This CDR3 has 14 amino acids. V lost 1 base to trimming and J lost 4 bases, with 11 bases between them. Here the CDR3 reads CASSLDWGSYEQYF. DNA for the CDR3: TGTGCCAGCAGCTTAGATTGGGGGAGTTACGAGCAGTACTTC.

In the case of this clonotype: This may arise from a read error, as a much more abundant clone is one base away. The rearrangement links TRBV20-1 to TRBJ2-1; 11 bases line up with TRBD2. From germline, CDR1 is DFQATT and CDR2 SNEGSKA (reference sequence). This CDR3 region has 16 residues. Trimming at V came to 0 bases and at J to 9 bases, leaving 10 bases not matched to a gene. The CDR3 reads CSARDESSGRRSEQFF. CDR3 sequence (DNA): TGCAGTGCTAGAGATGAATCTAGCGGGAGGCGGAGTGAGCAGTTCTTC.

This clonotype was found many times. The chain has TRBV30 and TRBJ2-1; 7 nucleotides align to TRBD2. CDR3 length: 11 residues. Germline lookup yields CDR1 GTSNPN and CDR2 SVGIG (reference sequence). V lost 2 bases to trimming and J lost 10 bases; unmatched junction nucleotides: 2. In DNA, the CDR3 is TGTGCCTGGAGTTGGGAGGGAGAGCAGTTCTTC. Amino acid sequence: CAWSWEGEQFF.

This clonotype was counted many times. This chain uses TRBV5-8 with TRBJ1-1; no definite D call. Trimming cost V 2 bases and J 6 bases, with 14 bases left between them. Germline assignment: CDR1 SGHTS and CDR2 YDEGEE. The CDR3 runs 14 residues. This CDR3 is CASSFILPGAEAFF. The CDR3 region has the DNA TGTGCCAGCAGCTTCATACTACCCGGGGCTGAAGCTTTCTTT.

This clonotype has ten or more counts. The chain combines TRBV12-3 or TRBV12-4 with TRBJ2-5; 7 bases match TRBD2. The CDR3 sequence is 14 residues long. The V and J ends lost 6 bases and 5 bases, in that order; junction bases with no gene match: 9. The CDR3 reads CASSLREGLETQYF. The CDR3 DNA sequence: TGTGCCAGCAGCCTTAGGGAGGGCCTGGAGACCCAGTACTTC.

Ten or more counts support this clonotype. The chain couples TRBV28 to TRBJ2-1; 7 bases line up with TRBD2. The CDR3 length is 16 residues. CDR1 is MDHEN, CDR2 SYDVKM, per germline. V dropped 5 bases and J dropped 0; count of bases not matched to a gene: 7. Here the CDR3 reads CASSTSGRGSYNEQFF. As DNA, the CDR3 is TGTGCCAGCAGTACGTCAGGGAGGGGCTCCTACAATGAGCAGTTCTTC.

In its sample, this clonotype was seen many times. The CDR3, as DNA: TGTGCCAGCAGTCTAGCGCAACCCCTCGGGGGTGAGCAGTTCTTC. Translation: CASSLAQPLGGEQFF. The chain links TRBV2 to TRBJ2-1; weak D call: TRBD2 (6 bases). Germline values: CDR1 SNHLY, CDR2 FYNNEI. This CDR3 has 15 residues. The germline V and J ends were trimmed by 5 bases and 9 bases, with 20 bases remaining between them.

This clonotype was detected many times. The rearrangement uses TRBV10-3 and TRBJ2-3, with D perhaps TRBD1 or TRBD2 (5 bases each). Germline V gene data show CDR1 as ENHRY and CDR2 as SYGVKD. This CDR3 has 17 residues. V dropped 0 bases and J dropped 5 bases, with 18 bases sitting between them. This CDR3 reads CAISESGAGRGEDTQYF. The CDR3, as DNA: TGTGCCATCAGTGAGTCTGGTGCGGGCCGAGGGGAAGATACGCAGTATTTT.

This clonotype was detected many times. The gene calls are TRBV2 and TRBJ2-3, with D unresolved. CDR3 length equals 17 residues. The V and J ends lost 3 bases and 0 bases respectively, with 16 bases between them. CDR1 SNHLY and CDR2 FYNNEI come from the germline V gene. The CDR3 DNA follows: TGTGCCAGCAGTGATCATAGGGCTTCCACTAGCACAGATACGCAGTATTTT. Protein: CASSDHRASTSTDTQYF.

This clonotype was counted at least ten times. The J gene is TRBJ1-1, the V gene TRBV6-1, with TRBD1 as a possible D gene (6 bases). The CDR3 loop spans 11 amino acids. Germline CDR1 is MNHNS and CDR2 is SASEGT. Trimming took off 7 bases at V and 5 bases at J, with 8 bases between the two ends. CDR3 sequence: CASITGTEAFF. The CDR3 nucleotides read TGTGCCAGCATAACAGGGACTGAAGCTTTCTTT.

The chain couples TRBV5-1 to TRBJ2-7; D not resolved. The CDR3 loop spans 13 amino acids. The V and J ends lost 2 bases and 3 bases respectively, with 9 bases between them. In germline, CDR1 is SGHRS, CDR2 YFSETQ. The CDR3 region is CASSLKASYEQYF. The CDR3 nucleotides are TGCGCCAGCAGCTTAAAAGCGAGCTACGAGCAGTACTTC. Full variable domain (missing parts from reference TRBV5-1 and TRBJ2-7): KAGVTQTPRYLIKTRGQQVTLSCSPISGHRSVSWYQQTPGQGLQFLFEYFSETQRNKGNFPGRFSGRQFSNSRSEMNVSTLELGDSALYLCASSLKASYEQYFGPGTRLTVT.

A note on this clonotype: A much larger clone lies a single base off, so this may be a read error. The gene calls are TRBV7-9 and TRBJ1-4; maybe TRBD1 (6 bases). Germline V gene lookup returns CDR1 SEHNR and CDR2 FQNEAQ (reference sequence). Trimming left V 0 bases short and J 8 bases short, with 16 bases between. The CDR3 sequence is 16 residues long. Here the CDR3 reads CASSLALRQEGEKLFF. The CDR3 nucleotides read TGTGCCAGCAGCTTAGCGCTGAGACAGGAAGGCGAAAAACTGTTTTTT.

This clonotype came up many times. It may be a read error: a sequence one base away is much more abundant. The conserved closing phenylalanine or tryptophan is absent in this CDR3, likely reflecting a read error. The chain recombines TRBV7-9 with TRBJ2-7, with 12 bases lining up with TRBD2. The length of the CDR3 is 14 residues. Germline loops: CDR1 SEHNR, CDR2 FQNEAQ (reference sequence). With V trimmed by 5 bases and J by 6 bases, 5 bases remained unmatched. The CDR3 bases are TGTGCCAGCAGCCCCACGGGACTAGCGGGCGAGCAGTACTCC. Protein: CASSPTGLAGEQYS.

This clonotype occurred many times. The chain has TRBV6-1 and TRBJ2-3, with TRBD2 matching over 12 bases. Germline lookup yields CDR1 MNHNS and CDR2 SASEGT. The CDR3 is made up of 15 amino acids. The ends lost 3 bases at V and 5 bases at J; junction bases unmatched: 3. DNA for the CDR3: TGTGCCAGCAGTGACCCGGGACTAGCGGGAGATACGCAGTATTTT. It codes for CASSDPGLAGDTQYF.

This clonotype was picked up many times. This chain uses TRBV12-3 or TRBV12-4 with TRBJ1-2, with 11 bases matching TRBD1. V trimming: 6 bases; J trimming: 8 bases; junction bases outside the gene matches: 11. The CDR3 runs to 15 residues. CDR3 DNA sequence: TGTGCCAGCAGCGGACAGGGGGCCGGTCTTGGCGGCTACACCTTC. Protein sequence: CASSGQGAGLGGYTF.

This chain links TRBV6-1 with TRBJ1-2; D gene uncertain. The CDR3 totals 15 residues. V was clipped by 0 bases and J by 14 bases, with 22 bases between them. CDR1 and CDR2 from the germline V gene are MNHNS and SASEGT. The CDR3 is CASSEASTFNYGHTF. The DNA for the CDR3 is TGTGCCAGCAGTGAAGCAAGCACCTTTAACTATGGCCATACCTTC.

This clonotype was recorded many times. The chain combines TRBV4-1 with TRBJ2-1; D perhaps matches TRBD2 (5 bases). The CDR3 contains 15 residues. Germline values: CDR1 MGHRA, CDR2 YSYEKL. Trimming shortened V by 3 bases and J by 3 bases, and 12 bases separated the two germline ends. CDR3 loop: CASSQVWTVYNEQFF. The CDR3 coding sequence is TGCGCCAGCAGCCAGGTGTGGACTGTCTACAATGAGCAGTTCTTC.

Many counts were recorded for this clonotype. The chain combines TRBV20-1 with TRBJ2-1; 8 bases align to TRBD1. This CDR3 spans 14 amino acids. V gave up 5 bases and J gave up 4 bases; unmatched junction bases: 7. Germline CDR1 reads DFQATT; CDR2 reads SNEGSKA (reference sequence). The DNA of the CDR3 is TGCAGTGCTCCCTCGGACAGGGCTTACAATGAGCAGTTCTTC. Translation: CSAPSDRAYNEQFF.

This clonotype was seen many times. The chain uses TRBV7-9 and TRBJ2-1; 7 nucleotides agree with TRBD2. V trimming: 5 bases; J trimming: 3 bases; junction bases outside the gene matches: 10. This CDR3 has 16 amino acids. CDR1 is SEHNR and CDR2 is FQNEAQ in the germline V gene (reference sequence). The DNA for the CDR3 is TGTGCCAGCAGCCCGACCGAGGCTAGCGGCTACAATGAGCAGTTCTTC. Translated: CASSPTEASGYNEQFF.

Notes on this clonotype: This may be a read error: a much more frequent sequence differs by one nucleotide. As DNA, the CDR3 is TGTGCCAGTAGTATTCCGGGAGGCGCAGATACGCAGTATTTT. Translated: CASSIPGGADTQYF. This rearrangement joins TRBV19 to TRBJ2-3; 7 nucleotides line up with TRBD2. The CDR3 is 14 amino acids. Trimming removed 3 bases from V and 4 bases from J; junction bases left unmatched: 4. The germline gives CDR1 LNHDA, CDR2 SQIVND (reference sequence).

This clonotype was observed many times. This rearrangement joins TRBV4-1 to TRBJ2-2; TRBD2 might be the D (6 bases). The CDR3 is 17 residues long. CDR1 and CDR2 from the germline V gene are MGHRA and YSYEKL. Trimming cost V 5 bases and J 2 bases, with 18 bases left between them. The CDR3 DNA reads TGCGCCAGCAGCTTCTTTCCGGGGACTTCCAACACCGGGGAGCTGTTTTTT. Its protein product is CASSFFPGTSNTGELFF.

As to this clonotype: A far larger clone is a single base away, which makes a read error likely. This chain uses TRBV6-6 with TRBJ2-5; the match to TRBD1 covers 9 bases. Per the germline V gene, CDR1 is MNHNY and CDR2 is SVGAGI (reference sequence). There are 14 residues in the CDR3. CDR3 bases: TGTGCCAGCAGTGTTTTCGGACAGGGGAAGACCCGGTACTTC. This codes for CASSVFGQGKTRYF.

The table lists this clonotype with many counts. This rearrangement joins TRBV18 to TRBJ1-5, with D unclear. V shed 5 bases and J shed 1 base, with 6 bases lying between them. The germline CDR1 and CDR2 sequences are KGHSH and LQKENI. The CDR3 contains 13 residues. CDR3 DNA sequence: TGTGCCAGCTCAATCGACAGCAATCAGCCCCAGCATTTT. This gives the protein CASSIDSNQPQHF.

This clonotype was found a few times. The CDR3 end shows no conserved phenylalanine or tryptophan, and so a read error is likely. Because the CDR3's place on the DNA is in doubt, the DNA is left out and the CDR3 is given as listed by TCRdb. The chain links TRBV9 to TRBJ2-1; TRBD2, the D gene given by the table, was not confirmed from the DNA. The CDR3 spans 17 residues, counting both ends. Germline lookup yields CDR1 SGDLS and CDR2 YYNGEE. The CDR3: CASSEGGGLAGYNEQLL.